This T cell receptor beta chain was observed in a study of T-cell memory formation after mild COVID-19. General study points: Day 15 to 85 contracting clones showed balanced CD4/CD8; day 15 to 37 expanders favored CD4+.

The authors produced TCR alpha and TCR beta cDNA libraries with sample barcodes and UMIs by 5'RACE using constant-segment primers. TCRdb called the 5' RACE reads again in MiXCR, with one record for every CDR3 protein. The sample contains roughly 130,000 distinct CDR3 sequences, about 15% of which appear only once. This clonotype was seen only a few times. Its antigen is not known. The sample consisted of PBMCs or a T cell subset sorted from them (not recorded which). This TCR came from a man aged 18 to 29 who had mild COVID-19 (a few samples of this study predate the infection). Cell type and time point are not known.

The CDR3 DNA reads as TGTGCCAGCAGCGCCGGACAGGGGTTATATGGCTACACCTTC. Translating gives CASSAGQGLYGYTF. The V gene is TRBV7-2, the J gene TRBJ1-2, with 9 bases that match TRBD1. The germline CDR1 and CDR2 sequences are SGHTA and FQGNSA. This CDR3 region has 14 residues. Unmatched junction bases numbered 6, after V lost 5 bases and J lost 5 bases.